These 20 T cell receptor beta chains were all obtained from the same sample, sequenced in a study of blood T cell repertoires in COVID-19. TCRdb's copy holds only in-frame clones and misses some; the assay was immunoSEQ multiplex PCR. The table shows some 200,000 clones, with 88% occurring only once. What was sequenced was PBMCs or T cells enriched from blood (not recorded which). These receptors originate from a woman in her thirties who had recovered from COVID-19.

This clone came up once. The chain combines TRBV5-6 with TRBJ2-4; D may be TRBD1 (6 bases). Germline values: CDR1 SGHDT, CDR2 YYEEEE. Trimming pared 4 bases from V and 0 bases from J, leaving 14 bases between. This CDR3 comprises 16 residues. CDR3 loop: CASSIPLRGAKNIQYF. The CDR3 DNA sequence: TGTGCCAGCAGCATCCCTCTCAGGGGAGCCAAAAACATTCAGTACTTC. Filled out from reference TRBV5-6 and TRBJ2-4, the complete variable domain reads DAGVTQSPTHLIKTRGQQVTLRCSPKSGHDTVSWYQQALGQGPQFIFQYYEEEERQRGNFPDRFSGHQFPNYSSELNVNALLLGDSALYLCASSIPLRGAKNIQYFGAGTRLSVL.

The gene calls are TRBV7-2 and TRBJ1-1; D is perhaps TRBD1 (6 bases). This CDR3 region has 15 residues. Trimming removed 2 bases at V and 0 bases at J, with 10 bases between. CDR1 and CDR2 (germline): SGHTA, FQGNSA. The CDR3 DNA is TGTGCCAGCAGCTTAATTTCAGGGGTGAACACTGAAGCTTTCTTT. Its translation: CASSLISGVNTEAFF.

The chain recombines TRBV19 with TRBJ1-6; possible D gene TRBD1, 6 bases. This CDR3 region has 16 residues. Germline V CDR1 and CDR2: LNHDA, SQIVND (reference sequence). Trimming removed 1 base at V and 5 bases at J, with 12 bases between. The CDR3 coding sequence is TGTGCCAGTAGTATAGCGACAGGCATCGATAATTCACCCCTCCACTTT. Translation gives CASSIATGIDNSPLHF.

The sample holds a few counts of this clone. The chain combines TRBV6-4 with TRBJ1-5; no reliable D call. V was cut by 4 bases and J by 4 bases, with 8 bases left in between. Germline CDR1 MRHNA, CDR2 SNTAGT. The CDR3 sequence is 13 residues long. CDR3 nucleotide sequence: TGTGCCAGCAGTGTGAAGGAGAATCAGCCCCAGCATTTT. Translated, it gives CASSVKENQPQHF.

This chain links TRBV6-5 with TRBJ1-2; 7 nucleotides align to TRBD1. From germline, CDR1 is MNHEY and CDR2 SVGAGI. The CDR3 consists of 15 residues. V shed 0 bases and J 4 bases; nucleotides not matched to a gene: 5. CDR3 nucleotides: TGTGCCAGCAGTTACTCAACAGGGGACCTCTATGGCTACACCTTC. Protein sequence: CASSYSTGDLYGYTF.

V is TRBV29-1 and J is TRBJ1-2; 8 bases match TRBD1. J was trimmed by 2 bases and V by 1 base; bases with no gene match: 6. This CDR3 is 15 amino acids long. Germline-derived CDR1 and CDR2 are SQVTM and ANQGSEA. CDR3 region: CSVEVGTGGNYGYTF. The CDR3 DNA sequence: TGCAGCGTTGAAGTTGGGACAGGAGGCAACTATGGCTACACCTTC.

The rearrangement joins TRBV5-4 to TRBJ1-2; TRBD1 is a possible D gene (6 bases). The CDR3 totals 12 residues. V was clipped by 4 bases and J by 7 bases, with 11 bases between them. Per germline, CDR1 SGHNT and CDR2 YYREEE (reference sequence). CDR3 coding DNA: TGTGCCAGCAGCGCCGGGACAATTGGCTACACCTTC. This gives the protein CASSAGTIGYTF.

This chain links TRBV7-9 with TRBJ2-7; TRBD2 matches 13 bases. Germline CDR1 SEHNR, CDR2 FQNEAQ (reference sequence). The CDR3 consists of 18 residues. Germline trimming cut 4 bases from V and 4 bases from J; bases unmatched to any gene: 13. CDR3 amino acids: CASSSGLAGASRPYEQYF. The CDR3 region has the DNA TGTGCCAGCAGCTCCGGACTAGCGGGGGCCTCACGGCCATACGAGCAGTACTTC.

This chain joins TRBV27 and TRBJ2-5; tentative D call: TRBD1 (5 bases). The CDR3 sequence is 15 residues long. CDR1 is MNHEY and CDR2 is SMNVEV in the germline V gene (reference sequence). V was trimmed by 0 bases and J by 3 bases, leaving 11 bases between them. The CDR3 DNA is TGTGCCAGCAGTTTATCTGTGACAGCGAAAGAGACCCAGTACTTC. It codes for CASSLSVTAKETQYF.

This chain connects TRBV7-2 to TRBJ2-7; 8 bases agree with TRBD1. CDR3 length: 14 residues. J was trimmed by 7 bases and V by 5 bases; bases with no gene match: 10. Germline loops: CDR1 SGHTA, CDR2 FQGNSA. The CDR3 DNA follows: TGTGCCAGCAGCACCGGGACAGGCCCCAGAGAGCAGTACTTC. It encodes CASSTGTGPREQYF.

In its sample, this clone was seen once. The CDR3 region is CSVARNTEAFF. CDR3 DNA sequence: TGCAGCGTTGCCAGGAACACTGAAGCTTTCTTT. The V and J genes are TRBV29-1 and TRBJ1-1, with D uncertain. V was pared by 4 bases and J by 1 base, with 4 bases between. The germline CDR1 and CDR2 sequences are SQVTM and ANQGSEA. The length of the CDR3 is 11 residues.

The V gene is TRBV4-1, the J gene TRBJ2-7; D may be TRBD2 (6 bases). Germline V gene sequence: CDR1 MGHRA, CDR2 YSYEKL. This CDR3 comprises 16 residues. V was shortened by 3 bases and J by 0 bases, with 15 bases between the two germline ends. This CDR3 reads CASSQAPGGVSYEQYF. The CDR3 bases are TGCGCCAGCAGCCAGGCCCCGGGCGGGGTCTCCTACGAGCAGTACTTC.

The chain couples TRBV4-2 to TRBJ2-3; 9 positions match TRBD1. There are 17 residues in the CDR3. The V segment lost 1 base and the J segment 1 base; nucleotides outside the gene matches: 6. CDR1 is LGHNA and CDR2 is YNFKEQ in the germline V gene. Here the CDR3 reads CASSQGGTGSGTDTQYF. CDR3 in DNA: TGTGCCAGCAGCCAAGGGGGGACAGGGTCGGGCACAGATACGCAGTATTTT.

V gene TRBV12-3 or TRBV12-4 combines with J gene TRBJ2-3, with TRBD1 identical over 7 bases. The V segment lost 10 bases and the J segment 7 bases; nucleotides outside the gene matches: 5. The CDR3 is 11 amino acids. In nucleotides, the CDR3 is TGTGCCACCACGACAGGGTATACGCAGTATTTT. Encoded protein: CATTTGYTQYF.

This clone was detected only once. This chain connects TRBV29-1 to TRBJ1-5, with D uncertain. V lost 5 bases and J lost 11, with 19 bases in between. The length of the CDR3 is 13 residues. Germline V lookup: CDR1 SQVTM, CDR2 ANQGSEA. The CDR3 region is CSVSLDSRGSQHF. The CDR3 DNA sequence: TGCAGCGTTTCCCTCGACTCGCGTGGGTCCCAGCATTTT. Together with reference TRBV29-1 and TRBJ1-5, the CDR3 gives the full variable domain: SAVISQKPSRDICQRGTSLTIQCQVDSQVTMMFWYRQQPGQSLTLIATANQGSEATYESGFVIDKFPISRPNLTFSTLTVSNMSPEDSSIYLCSVSLDSRGSQHFGDGTRLSIL.

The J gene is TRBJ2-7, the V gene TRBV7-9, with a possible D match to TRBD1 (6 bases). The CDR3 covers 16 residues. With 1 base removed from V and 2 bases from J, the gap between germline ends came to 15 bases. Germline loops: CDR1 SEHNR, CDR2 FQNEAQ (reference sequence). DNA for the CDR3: TGTGCCAGCAGCTTAGTGAGGGGCAGGGGCGCCTACGAGCAGTACTTC. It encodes CASSLVRGRGAYEQYF.

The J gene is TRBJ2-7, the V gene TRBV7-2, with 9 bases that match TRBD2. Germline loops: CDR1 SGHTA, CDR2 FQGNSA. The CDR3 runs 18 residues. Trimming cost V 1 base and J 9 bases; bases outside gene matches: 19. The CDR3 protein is CASSLVSSGATVPTAQYF. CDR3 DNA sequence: TGTGCCAGCAGCTTAGTGTCTAGCGGGGCTACTGTTCCTACGGCGCAGTACTTC.

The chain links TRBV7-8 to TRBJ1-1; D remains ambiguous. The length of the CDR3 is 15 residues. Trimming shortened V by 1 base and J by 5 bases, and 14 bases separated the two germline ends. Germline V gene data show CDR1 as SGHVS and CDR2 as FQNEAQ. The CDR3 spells CASSLVEGVGTEAFF. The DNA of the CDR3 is TGTGCCAGCAGCTTAGTGGAGGGAGTAGGGACTGAAGCTTTCTTT. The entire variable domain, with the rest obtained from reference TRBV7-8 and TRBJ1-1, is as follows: GAGVSQSPRYKVAKRGQDVALRCDPISGHVSLFWYQQALGQGPEFLTYFQNEAQLDKSGLPSDRFFAERPEGSVSTLKIQRTQQEDSAVYLCASSLVEGVGTEAFFGQGTRLTVV.

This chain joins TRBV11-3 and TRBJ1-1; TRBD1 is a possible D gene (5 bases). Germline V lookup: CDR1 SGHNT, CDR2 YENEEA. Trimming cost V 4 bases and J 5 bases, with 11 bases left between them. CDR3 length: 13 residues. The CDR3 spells CASSSPGITEAFF. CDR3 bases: TGTGCCAGCAGCTCTCCAGGGATAACTGAAGCTTTCTTT.

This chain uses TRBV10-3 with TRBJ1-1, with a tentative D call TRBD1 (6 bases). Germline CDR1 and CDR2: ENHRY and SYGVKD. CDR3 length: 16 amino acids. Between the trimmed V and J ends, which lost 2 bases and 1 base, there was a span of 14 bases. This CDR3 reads CAISEIWGRKNTEAFF. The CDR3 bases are TGTGCCATCAGTGAGATCTGGGGGCGAAAGAACACTGAAGCTTTCTTT.